This TCR beta chain was obtained from a study of blood T cell repertoires in COVID-19. Study-wide background: Sites in the United States, Italy and Spain provided acute and convalescent COVID-19 samples.

Per the authors' pipeline: Quantification of nucleated cells was approximated via reference gene primer amplification. The table came from immunoSEQ multiplex PCR; TCRdb's copy has only in-frame clones and leaves some out. V, J and clone size reflect that table, while D and trimming were determined from the DNA. The profile shows about 45,000 clones, about 83% of them singletons. Germline assignment: CDR1 MNHEY and CDR2 SVGEGT. CDR3 length equals 14 residues. Unmatched junction bases numbered 9, after V lost 4 bases and J lost 7 bases. V is TRBV6-2 or TRBV6-3 and J is TRBJ2-7; 8 positions match TRBD2. Sequenced input: peripheral blood. The sequence was obtained from an elderly man in a cohort sampled during active COVID-19. In DNA form, the CDR3 reads TGTGCCAGCAGTTCTTCCGGGAGGGCCAGTGAGCAGTACTTC. It specifies CASSSSGRASEQYF.